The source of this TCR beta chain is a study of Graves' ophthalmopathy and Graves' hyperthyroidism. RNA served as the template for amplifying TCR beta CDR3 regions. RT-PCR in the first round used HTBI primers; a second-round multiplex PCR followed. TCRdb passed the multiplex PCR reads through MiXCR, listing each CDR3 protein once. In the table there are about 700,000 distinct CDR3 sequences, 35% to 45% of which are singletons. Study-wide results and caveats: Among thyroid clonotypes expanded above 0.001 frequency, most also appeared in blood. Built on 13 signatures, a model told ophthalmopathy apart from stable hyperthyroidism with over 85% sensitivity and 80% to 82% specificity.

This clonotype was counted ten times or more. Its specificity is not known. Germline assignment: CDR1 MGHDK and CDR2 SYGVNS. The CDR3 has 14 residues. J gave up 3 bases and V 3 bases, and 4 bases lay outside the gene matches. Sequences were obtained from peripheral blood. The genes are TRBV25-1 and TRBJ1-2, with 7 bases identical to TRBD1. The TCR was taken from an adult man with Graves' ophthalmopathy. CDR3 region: CASSDAGTDYGYTF. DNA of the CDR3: TGTGCCAGCAGTGACGCCGGGACAGACTATGGCTACACCTTC.